This section outlines one T cell receptor beta chain sequence together with its context. The specificity of this receptor is unknown. Base quality data are lacking; no much larger clone is found one base away. The data derive from a study of lymphopenia after photon versus proton radiotherapy (dated by TCRdb to the late 2010s). In the study overall: The study compared the immunological effects of photon versus proton radiation therapy in patients with gastrointestinal tumors who developed high-grade lymphopenia. The cohort comprised 15 to 20 patients with gastrointestinal tumors who received either photon or proton therapy and then developed lymphopenia. The study aimed to characterize how the two radiation modalities differ in their impact on the immune system.

Library construction relied on the immunoSEQ multiplex PCR assay. T cell repertoires were profiled with deep sequencing of rearranged TCR beta loci together with multiparametric flow cytometry. TCRdb retrieved this table from immuneACCESS and kept in-frame rearrangements only. Not all clones are present; in checked studies, unresolved V genes account for under half, and no reason is known for the remainder. The sample yields about 30,000 clones; roughly 94% were counted once. The ten top clones hold 0.55% to 0.9% of the sample. The germline V gene yields LGHNA for CDR1 and YSLEER for CDR2. The junction carries 9 bases between V and J, which are trimmed by 1 base and 6 bases respectively. Counted from cysteine to phenylalanine, this CDR3 has 13 amino acids. Solely the CDR3 DNA is kept, with 39 bases framed from the first base. The paper as a whole reports these results and caveats: Among patients across the cohort who died, overall survival time showed an inverse correlation with a larger post-nadir drop in TCR diversity. Relative stability during treatment was observed in proton-treated patients, whereas loss of naive T cells and TCR diversity and gain of effector/memory populations were observed in photon-treated patients. The authors looked at the survival association only in patients who died, and they framed better survival with proton therapy as a possibility rather than a demonstrated result. After the lymphocyte count nadir, photon-treated repertoires showed oligoclonal expansion, especially of CD8+ Temra cells, which drove the drop in diversity.

The sequence was collected from a woman in her 50s with cholangiocarcinoma. The V and J genes are TRBV4-3 and TRBJ1-1, with an unclear D gene assignment. Sequenced here: peripheral blood, sampled from a patient treated with photon-based radiotherapy. Here the CDR3 is given as CASSQGGAAEAFF. The DNA sequence follows: TGCGCCAGCAGCCAAGGGGGAGCGGCTGAAGCTTTCTTT.